The clone carrying this T cell receptor beta chain was picked up many times. Its cognate antigen is unknown. TCR beta CDR3 regions were amplified from RNA. Researchers ran a first-round RT-PCR on the TCR CDR3 using the HTBI primer set. TCRdb ran MiXCR on the multiplex PCR reads and lists one entry per CDR3 protein. The sample has about 380,000 distinct CDR3 sequences; approximately 17% are singletons. These data originate in a study of T cells in Graves' hyperthyroidism and ophthalmopathy. General study findings and limits: Ophthalmopathy, as predicted by the model, came a median about six months after the prediction.

Trimming removed 7 bases at V and 2 bases at J, with 9 bases between. Germline V gene lookup returns CDR1 SEHNR and CDR2 FQNEAQ (reference sequence). The CDR3 consists of 13 residues. Researchers barred patients who had uncontrolled infection, other autoimmune disease, pregnancy or lactation. The sequenced material came from blood. The sequence was collected from a man aged 18 to 30 with Graves' ophthalmopathy. The V call is TRBV7-9, the J call TRBJ1-5; D not certain. CDR3 region: CASTAAGNQPQHF. The CDR3 nucleotides are TGTGCCAGCACCGCGGCCGGCAATCAGCCCCAGCATTTT.